This entry describes one T cell receptor (beta chain). TCRdb's table, derived via immunoSEQ multiplex PCR, lists solely in-frame clones and lacks some. This sample carries around 130,000 clones, about nine tenths of them seen once, and the ten largest clones take around 7.6%. These data originate in a study of control samples from healthy donors and cancer patients. Trimming left V 5 bases short and J 3 bases short, with 13 bases between. Germline lookup yields CDR1 SGHVS and CDR2 FNYEAQ. This CDR3 region has 14 residues. Sequencing used PBMCs. This clonotype was obtained from a man over 45 with head and neck cancer. This rearrangement joins TRBV7-6 to TRBJ1-2; no definite D call. This CDR3 reads CASSDGGLDYGYTF. As DNA, the CDR3 is TGTGCCAGCAGCGATGGCGGATTAGACTATGGCTACACCTTC. The full variable domain, rest sourced from reference TRBV7-6 and TRBJ1-2, is GAGVSQSPRYKVTKRGQDVALRCDPISGHVSLYWYRQALGQGPEFLTYFNYEAQQDKSGLPNDRFSAERPEGSISTLTIQRTEQRDSAMYRCASSDGGLDYGYTFGSGTRLTVV.